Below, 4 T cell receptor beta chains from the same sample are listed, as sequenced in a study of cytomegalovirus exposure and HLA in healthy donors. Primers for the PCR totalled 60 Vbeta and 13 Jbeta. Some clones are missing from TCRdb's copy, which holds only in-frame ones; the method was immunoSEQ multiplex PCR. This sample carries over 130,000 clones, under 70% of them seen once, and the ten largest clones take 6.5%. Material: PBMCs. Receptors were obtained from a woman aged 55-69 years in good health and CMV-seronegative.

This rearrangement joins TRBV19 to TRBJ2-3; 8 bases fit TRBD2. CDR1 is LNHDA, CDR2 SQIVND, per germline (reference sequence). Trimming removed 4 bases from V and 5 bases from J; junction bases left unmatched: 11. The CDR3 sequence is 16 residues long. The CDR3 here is CASSSRGSGMEDTQYF. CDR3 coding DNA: TGTGCCAGTAGTAGTCGCGGTAGCGGGATGGAAGATACGCAGTATTTT.

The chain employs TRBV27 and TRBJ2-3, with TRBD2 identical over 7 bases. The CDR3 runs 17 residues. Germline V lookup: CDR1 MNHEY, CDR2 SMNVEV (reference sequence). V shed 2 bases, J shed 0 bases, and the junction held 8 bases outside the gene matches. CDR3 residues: CASSLIPSGISTDTQYF. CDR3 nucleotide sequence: TGTGCCAGCAGTTTAATCCCCAGCGGGATTAGCACAGATACGCAGTATTTT.

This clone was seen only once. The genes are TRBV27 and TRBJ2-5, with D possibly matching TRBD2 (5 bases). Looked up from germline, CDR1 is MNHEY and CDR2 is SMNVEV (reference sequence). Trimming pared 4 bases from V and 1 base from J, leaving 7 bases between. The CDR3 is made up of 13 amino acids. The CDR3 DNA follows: TGTGCCAGCAGTTCCGGGATCCAAGAGACCCAGTACTTC. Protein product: CASSSGIQETQYF.

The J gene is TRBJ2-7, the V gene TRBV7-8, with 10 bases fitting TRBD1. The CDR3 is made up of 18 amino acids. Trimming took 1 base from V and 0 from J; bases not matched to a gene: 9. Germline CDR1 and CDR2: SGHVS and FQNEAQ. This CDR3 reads CASSLVLGQGVLSYEQYF. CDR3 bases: TGTGCCAGCAGCTTAGTATTAGGACAGGGGGTACTCTCCTACGAGCAGTACTTC.